This TCR beta chain was sequenced during a study of beta chain features in type 1 diabetes. Naive, central memory, regulatory and stem cell-like memory cells within the CD4+ compartment were sorted using CD45RO/CCR7/CD25/CD127/CD95/CD27. General study points: For Type 1 diabetes patients, all four CD4+ subsets carried TCRB CDR3s that were moderately but significantly shorter.

Trimming took 1 base from V and 5 from J; bases not matched to a gene: 4. The CDR3 contains 15 residues. Looked up from germline, CDR1 is SEHNR and CDR2 is FQNEAQ (reference sequence). The sample holds a few counts of this clone. Its antigen is currently unknown. Just one base apart from a much larger clone, this may be a read error. Expressed TCRB transcripts were sequenced because the isolated RNA had all been reverse transcribed beforehand. Sequencing used immunoSEQ multiplex PCR; TCRdb keeps in-frame clones, though not all of them. The top ten hold 0.55% to 0.75% of the sample, which has about 390,000 clones, over 9% seen once.

Sequencing was performed on central memory CD4+ T cells from blood. The source is a man aged 25 to 40 with type 1 diabetes. This sequence joins TRBV7-9 and TRBJ1-5; TRBD1 agrees at 8 bases. The CDR3, as DNA: TGTGCCAGCAGCTTAGTAGCAGGGGGCCATCAGCCCCAGCATTTT. Encoded protein: CASSLVAGGHQPQHF.